These 3 T cell receptor beta chains were sequenced from one sample in a study of vaccination effects on CD4 cells after COVID-19. These receptors are not linked to any known antigen. Generated by immunoSEQ multiplex PCR, the TCRdb table keeps only in-frame clones and is missing some. The table records roughly 71,000 clones, roughly 76% of them present only once. Antigen-specific CD4+ T cells were expanded (with viral peptide pools) by the ViraFEST assay ahead of sequencing. Following 10 days of culture, CD4+ T cells were isolated. Two-dose vaccination with either BNT162b2 or mRNA-1273 was given to the participants. Sequenced here: CD4+ T cells from PBMCs cultured with HCoV-OC43 spike peptides, sampled after COVID-19 vaccination. The subset here: HCoV-OC43 spike overlapping peptide pool stimulation. The receptor source for this set is a human donor who received a COVID-19 vaccine.

This clone came up once. V usage is TRBV2 and J usage is TRBJ2-2; 9 bases line up with TRBD1. V shed 6 bases, J shed 5 bases, and the junction held 4 bases outside the gene matches. Germline V CDR1 and CDR2: SNHLY, FYNNEI. CDR3 size: 14 residues. The CDR3 reads CASRGQGRTGELFF. CDR3 nucleotide sequence: TGTGCCAGCAGGGGACAGGGACGGACCGGGGAGCTGTTTTTT.

This sequence joins TRBV3-1 (or the pseudogene TRBV3-2) and TRBJ1-5; D is uncertain. V gave up 0 bases and J gave up 6 bases, with 6 bases separating them. Per the germline V gene, CDR1 is LGHDT and CDR2 is YNNKEL (reference sequence). This CDR3 comprises 13 residues. CDR3: CASSQDATQPQHF. DNA for the CDR3: TGTGCCAGCAGCCAAGATGCCACTCAGCCCCAGCATTTT.

This clone appeared once. The rearrangement uses TRBV4-1 and TRBJ1-6; a possible D gene is TRBD1 (6 bases). V was cut by 1 base and J by 10 bases, with 17 bases left in between. The CDR3 is made up of 16 amino acids. Per the germline V gene, CDR1 is MGHRA and CDR2 is YSYEKL. The DNA of the CDR3 is TGCGCCAGCAGCCAAGTAGGGGGGGTGGTTGGGTCACCCCTCCACTTT. This sequence encodes CASSQVGGVVGSPLHF.